This passage covers 3 T cell receptor beta chains from one sample sequenced in a study of cytomegalovirus exposure and HLA in healthy donors. The study ran its PCR with 60 Vbeta and 13 Jbeta primers. Profiling relied on immunoSEQ multiplex PCR, and the TCRdb table lists in-frame clones only, not all of them. The data hold over 250,000 clones, with roughly 90% observed a single time. Sequencing was performed on PBMCs. The receptor set was obtained from a man aged 35 to 55 in good health and CMV-seropositive.

The rearrangement links TRBV10-3 to TRBJ2-7; 7 bases are a match to TRBD2. Trimming removed 10 bases from V and 7 bases from J; junction bases left unmatched: 13. Germline loops: CDR1 ENHRY, CDR2 SYGVKD. The CDR3 is 13 residues long. CDR3 sequence: CATGLDPSGEQYF. As DNA, the CDR3 is TGTGCCACAGGACTAGACCCGTCGGGGGAGCAGTACTTC.

The genes are TRBV27 and TRBJ1-1; 9 bases line up with TRBD1. Germline V gene lookup returns CDR1 MNHEY and CDR2 SMNVEV (reference sequence). The CDR3 consists of 14 residues. Germline trimming cut 6 bases from V and 1 base from J; bases unmatched to any gene: 3. The CDR3 DNA is TGTGCCAGCAGATGGGGACAGGGGAACACTGAAGCTTTCTTT. This encodes CASRWGQGNTEAFF.

The chain uses TRBV7-2 and TRBJ2-2, with a weak D call TRBD2 (6 bases). This CDR3 spans 15 amino acids. Germline V CDR1 and CDR2: SGHTA, FQGNSA. V lost 2 bases to trimming and J lost 5 bases, with 12 bases between them. The CDR3 spells CASSLLAGGTGELFF. For the CDR3, the DNA is TGTGCCAGCAGCTTACTGGCCGGGGGAACCGGGGAGCTGTTTTTT.